This T cell receptor beta chain came from a study of blood T cell repertoires in COVID-19. Here immunoSEQ multiplex PCR was the method, and the copy in TCRdb shows in-frame clones only, minus some. The data contain over 200,000 clones, about nine tenths of them seen just once; the ten biggest clones take up over 3%. Sequencing was carried out using PBMCs or T cells enriched from blood (not recorded which). The TCR sequence derives from a woman in her 50s in a cohort exposed to, infected with or recovered from COVID-19 (not recorded which).

Here the CDR3 reads CASSPSYSGGLNEQFF. The CDR3 nucleotides read TGTGCCAGCTCACCAAGTTATAGCGGGGGGCTCAATGAGCAGTTCTTC. The chain is built from TRBV18 and TRBJ2-1; 10 nucleotides align to TRBD2. Trimming at V came to 2 bases and at J to 6 bases, leaving 7 bases not matched to a gene. The length of the CDR3 is 16 residues. Germline-derived CDR1 and CDR2 are KGHSH and LQKENI.